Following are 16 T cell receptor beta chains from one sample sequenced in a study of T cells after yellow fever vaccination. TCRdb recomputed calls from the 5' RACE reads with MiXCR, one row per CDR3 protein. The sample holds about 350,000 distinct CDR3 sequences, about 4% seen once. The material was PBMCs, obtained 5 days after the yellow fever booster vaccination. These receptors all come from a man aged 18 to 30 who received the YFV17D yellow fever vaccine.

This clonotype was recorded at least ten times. The CDR3 DNA is TGTGCCACCGGCCGGGACAGAAATGAAGCTTTCTTT. Protein product: CATGRDRNEAFF. The chain employs TRBV6-2 or TRBV6-3 and TRBJ1-1; 7 nucleotides line up with TRBD1. Germline V gene data show CDR1 as MNHEY and CDR2 as SVGEGT. There are 12 residues in the CDR3. V was pared by 10 bases and J by 7 bases, with 9 bases of the junction left unmatched.

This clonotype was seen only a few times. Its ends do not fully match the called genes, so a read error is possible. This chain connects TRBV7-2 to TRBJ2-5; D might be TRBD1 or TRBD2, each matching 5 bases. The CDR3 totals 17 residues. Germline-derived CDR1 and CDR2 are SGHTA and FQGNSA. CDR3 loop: CASSPSRWQGAQEAQYF. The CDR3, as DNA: TGTGCCAGCAGCCCCTCCCGGTGGCAGGGAGCCCAAGAGGCCCAGTACTTC.

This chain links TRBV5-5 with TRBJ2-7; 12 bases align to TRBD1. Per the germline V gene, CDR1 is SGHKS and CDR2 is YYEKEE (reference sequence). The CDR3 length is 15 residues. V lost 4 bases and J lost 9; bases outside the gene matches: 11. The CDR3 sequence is CASSTPGTGGRGQYF. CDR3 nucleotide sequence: TGTGCCAGCAGCACCCCCGGGACAGGGGGCAGGGGGCAGTACTTC.

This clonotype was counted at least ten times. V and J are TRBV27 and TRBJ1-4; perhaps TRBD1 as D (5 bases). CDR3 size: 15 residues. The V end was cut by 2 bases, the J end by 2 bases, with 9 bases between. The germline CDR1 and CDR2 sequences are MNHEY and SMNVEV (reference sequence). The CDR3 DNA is TGTGCCAGCAGTTTAAGATGGGGGACTAATGAAAAACTGTTTTTT. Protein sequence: CASSLRWGTNEKLFF. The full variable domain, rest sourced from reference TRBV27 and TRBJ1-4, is EAQVTQNPRYLITVTGKKLTVTCSQNMNHEYMSWYRQDPGLGLRQIYYSMNVEVTDKGDVPEGYKVSRKEKRNFPLILESPSPNQTSLYFCASSLRWGTNEKLFFGSGTQLSVL.

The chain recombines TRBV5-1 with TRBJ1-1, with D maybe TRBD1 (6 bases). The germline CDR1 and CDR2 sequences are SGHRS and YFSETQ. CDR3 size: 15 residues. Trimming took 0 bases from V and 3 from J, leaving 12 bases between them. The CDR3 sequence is CASSLVSQGYTEAFF. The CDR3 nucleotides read TGCGCCAGCAGCTTGGTTTCACAGGGATACACTGAAGCTTTCTTT.

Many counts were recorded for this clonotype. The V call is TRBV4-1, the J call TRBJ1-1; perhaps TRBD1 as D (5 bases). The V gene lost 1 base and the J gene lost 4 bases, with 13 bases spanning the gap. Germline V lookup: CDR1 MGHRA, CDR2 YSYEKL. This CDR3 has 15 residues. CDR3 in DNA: TGCGCCAGCAGCCAAGGCCGACAGAGGGGCACTGAAGCTTTCTTT. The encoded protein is CASSQGRQRGTEAFF.

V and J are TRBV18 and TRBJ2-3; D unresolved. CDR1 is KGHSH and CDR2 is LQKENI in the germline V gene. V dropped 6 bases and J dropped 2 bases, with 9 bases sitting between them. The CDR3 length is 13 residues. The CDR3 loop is CASSGSYTDTQYF. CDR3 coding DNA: TGTGCCAGCTCCGGGTCATACACAGATACGCAGTATTTT.

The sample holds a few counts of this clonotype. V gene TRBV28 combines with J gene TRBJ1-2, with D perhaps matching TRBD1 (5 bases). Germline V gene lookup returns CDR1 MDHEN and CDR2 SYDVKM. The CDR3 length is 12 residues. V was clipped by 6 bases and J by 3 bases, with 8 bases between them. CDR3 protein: CASRETDYGYTF. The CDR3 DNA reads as TGTGCCAGCAGGGAGACAGACTATGGCTACACCTTC.

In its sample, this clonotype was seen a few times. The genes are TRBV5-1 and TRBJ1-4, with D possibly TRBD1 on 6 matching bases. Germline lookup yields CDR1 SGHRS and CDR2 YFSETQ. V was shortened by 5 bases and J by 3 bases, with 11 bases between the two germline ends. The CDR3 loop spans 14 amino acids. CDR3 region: CASRLGQPNEKLFF. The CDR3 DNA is TGCGCCAGCAGACTGGGACAACCTAATGAAAAACTGTTTTTT.

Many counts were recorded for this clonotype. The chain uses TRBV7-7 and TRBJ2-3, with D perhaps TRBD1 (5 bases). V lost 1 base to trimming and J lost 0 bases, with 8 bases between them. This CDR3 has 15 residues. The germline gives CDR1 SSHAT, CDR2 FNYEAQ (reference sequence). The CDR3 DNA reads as TGTGCCAGCAGCTTAGGGCACAGGAGCACAGATACGCAGTATTTT. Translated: CASSLGHRSTDTQYF.

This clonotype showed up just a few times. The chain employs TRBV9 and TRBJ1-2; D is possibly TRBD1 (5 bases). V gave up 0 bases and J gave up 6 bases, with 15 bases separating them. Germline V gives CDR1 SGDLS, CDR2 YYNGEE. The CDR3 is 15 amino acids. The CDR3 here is CASSVGREGMNGYTF. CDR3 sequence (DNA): TGTGCCAGCAGCGTAGGAAGGGAGGGGATGAATGGCTACACCTTC.

Here the CDR3 reads CATSRAQGVGGNQPQHF. CDR3 bases: TGTGCCACCAGCAGGGCCCAGGGGGTGGGCGGCAATCAGCCCCAGCATTTT. The V and J genes are TRBV15 and TRBJ1-5; 7 bases are shared with TRBD1. V gave up 3 bases and J gave up 2 bases; unmatched junction bases: 10. Looked up from germline, CDR1 is LNHNV and CDR2 is YYDKDF (reference sequence). This CDR3 comprises 17 residues.

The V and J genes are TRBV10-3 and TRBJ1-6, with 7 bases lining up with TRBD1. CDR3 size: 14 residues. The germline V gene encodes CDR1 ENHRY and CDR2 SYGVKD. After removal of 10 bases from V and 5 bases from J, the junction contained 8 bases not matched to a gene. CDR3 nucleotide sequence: TGTGCCACTCAGGGGGGGCAGCATAATTCACCCCTCCACTTT. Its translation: CATQGGQHNSPLHF.

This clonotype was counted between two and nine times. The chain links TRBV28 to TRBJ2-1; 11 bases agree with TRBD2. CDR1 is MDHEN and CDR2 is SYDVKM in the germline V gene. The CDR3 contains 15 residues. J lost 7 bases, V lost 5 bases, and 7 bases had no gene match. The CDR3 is CASSPLAGGVNEQFF. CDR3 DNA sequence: TGTGCCAGCAGTCCCTTAGCGGGGGGGGTGAATGAGCAGTTCTTC.

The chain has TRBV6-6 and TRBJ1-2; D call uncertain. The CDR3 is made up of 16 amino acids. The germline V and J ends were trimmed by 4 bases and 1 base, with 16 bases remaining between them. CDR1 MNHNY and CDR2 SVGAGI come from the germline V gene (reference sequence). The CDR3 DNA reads TGTGCCAGCAGTTTGGGTACAGCCAGACTTAACTATGGCTACACCTTC. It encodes CASSLGTARLNYGYTF.

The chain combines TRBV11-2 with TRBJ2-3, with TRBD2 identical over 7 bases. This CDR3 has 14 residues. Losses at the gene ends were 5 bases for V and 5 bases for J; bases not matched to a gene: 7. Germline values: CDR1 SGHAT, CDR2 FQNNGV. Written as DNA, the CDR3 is TGTGCCAGCAGCGCCGGACTAGGGTTAGATACGCAGTATTTT. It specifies CASSAGLGLDTQYF. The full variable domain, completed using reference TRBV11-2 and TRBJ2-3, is EAGVAQSPRYKIIEKRQSVAFWCNPISGHATLYWYQQILGQGPKLLIQFQNNGVVDDSQLPKDRFSAERLKGVDSTLKIQPAKLEDSAVYLCASSAGLGLDTQYFGPGTRLTVL.